The source of this TCR beta chain is a study of blood T cell repertoires in COVID-19. The wider study: Italy, Spain and the United States were the sources of the convalescent and acute COVID-19 samples. PBMCs, B-cell-depleted T cells, or T cells provided the cDNA or gDNA that made up the material.

With 3 bases clipped from V and 4 bases from J, the junction kept 3 bases outside the gene matches. CDR1 and CDR2 from the germline V gene are GTSNPN and SVGIG (reference sequence). The CDR3 is 15 residues long. In the source study's methods: Amplification of reference gene primers was used by the study to estimate nucleated cell counts. Libraries were prepared by immunoSEQ multiplex PCR; TCRdb keeps only in-frame clonotypes and omits some of them. The DNA gave D and trimming, while V, J and clone size come from that table. The data hold some 45,000 clones, with under 95% observed a single time. The TCR was taken from a man aged 65-85 years with active COVID-19. The sequenced sample consisted of peripheral blood. The chain carries TRBV30 and TRBJ2-1; 13 bases map to TRBD2. CDR3 DNA sequence: TGTGCCTGGAGGGGACTAGCGGGGACGTACAATGAGCAGTTCTTC. Translating it yields CAWRGLAGTYNEQFF.